These 27 T cell receptor beta chains originate from one sample sequenced in a study of cytomegalovirus exposure and HLA in healthy donors. Primers: 60 Vbeta forward and 13 Jbeta reverse. The method was immunoSEQ multiplex PCR; TCRdb's version includes in-frame clones alone and lacks a portion of them. The sample contains about 190,000 clones, around 67% of which appear only once. Material: PBMCs. Receptor source: a woman under 40 in good health and CMV-seropositive.

J is TRBJ1-2 and V is TRBV19, with D maybe TRBD1 (6 bases). In germline, CDR1 is LNHDA, CDR2 SQIVND (reference sequence). V lost 1 base and J 7 bases, leaving 7 bases between the germline ends. The CDR3 has 12 residues. The CDR3 spells CASSIGQAGYTF. The DNA for the CDR3 is TGTGCCAGTAGTATAGGACAGGCTGGCTACACCTTC.

The J gene is TRBJ2-1, the V gene TRBV19; D possibly corresponds to TRBD1 (6 bases). CDR1 is LNHDA, CDR2 SQIVND, per germline (reference sequence). V was clipped by 6 bases and J by 4 bases, with 10 bases between them. This CDR3 has 13 residues. The CDR3 region has the DNA TGTGCCAGTAGCCCGACAGGTTACAATGAGCAGTTCTTC. Its protein is CASSPTGYNEQFF.

The chain recombines TRBV27 with TRBJ2-1; 7 bases match TRBD2. CDR1 is MNHEY, CDR2 SMNVEV, per germline (reference sequence). J lost 5 bases, V lost 2 bases, and 6 bases had no gene match. This CDR3 spans 15 amino acids. CDR3 sequence reads: CASSLGGGNHNEQFF. The CDR3 coding sequence is TGTGCCAGCAGTTTAGGGGGAGGGAATCACAATGAGCAGTTCTTC.

V gene TRBV6-8 combines with J gene TRBJ1-6; 9 nucleotides line up with TRBD1. CDR3 length: 16 residues. Germline CDR1 MNHGY, CDR2 SAAAGT. V lost 6 bases to trimming and J lost 3 bases; unmatched junction nucleotides: 6. The DNA for the CDR3 is TGTGCCAGCAGCCGCGACAGGGGGGGCTATAATTCACCCCTCCACTTT. Its protein is CASSRDRGGYNSPLHF.

J is TRBJ2-7 and V is TRBV6-5, with a tentative D call TRBD1 (6 bases). Trimming took 8 bases from V and 4 from J, leaving 18 bases between them. The V gene's germline CDR1 is MNHEY and CDR2 SVGAGI. The CDR3 extends over 14 amino acids. The CDR3 DNA follows: TGTGCCAGCGAAAAGGGGGACCAAATTTACGAGCAGTACTTC. Translation: CASEKGDQIYEQYF.

Here the CDR3 DNA reads TGTGCCAGCAACCCGACAGGGGATCGTGGCTACACCTTC. Protein: CASNPTGDRGYTF. J is TRBJ1-2 and V is TRBV9, with 8 bases fitting TRBD1. J was trimmed by 7 bases and V by 6 bases; bases with no gene match: 8. Germline CDR1 SGDLS, CDR2 YYNGEE. This CDR3 is 13 amino acids long.

The rearrangement uses TRBV6-6 and TRBJ2-2; 7 bases fit TRBD1. The germline CDR1 and CDR2 sequences are MNHNY and SVGAGI (reference sequence). This CDR3 comprises 16 residues. Trimming removed 3 bases from V and 3 bases from J; junction bases left unmatched: 7. The CDR3 loop reads CASSYPRGRDTGELFF. The DNA for the CDR3 is TGTGCCAGCAGTTATCCGAGGGGGCGCGACACCGGGGAGCTGTTTTTT.

The gene calls are TRBV19 and TRBJ1-1; D is ambiguous. Between the trimmed V and J ends, which lost 1 base and 7 bases, there was a span of 13 bases. Germline V lookup: CDR1 LNHDA, CDR2 SQIVND (reference sequence). The CDR3 is 14 residues long. The CDR3 nucleotides are TGTGCCAGTAGTATAGGAGGGCCCTGGGATGAAGCTTTCTTT. This codes for CASSIGGPWDEAFF.

The genes are TRBV5-4 and TRBJ1-1, with 8 bases that match TRBD1. In germline, CDR1 is SGHNT, CDR2 YYREEE (reference sequence). The CDR3 is 14 amino acids. The trim removed 4 bases at V and 5 bases at J, leaving 7 bases unmatched. The CDR3 DNA sequence: TGTGCCAGCAGCATTCAGGGGGCTGGTACTGAAGCTTTCTTT. Its translation is CASSIQGAGTEAFF.

This clone has more than one count but fewer than ten. In nucleotides, the CDR3 is TGCGCCAGCAGCCCGACTAGCGGGAACGATGAGCAGTTCTTC. It codes for CASSPTSGNDEQFF. The rearrangement joins TRBV5-1 to TRBJ2-1; 11 bases match TRBD2. Trimming cost V 4 bases and J 8 bases; bases outside gene matches: 5. From germline, CDR1 is SGHRS and CDR2 YFSETQ. CDR3 length: 14 amino acids.

This clone was picked up one time. V is TRBV5-6 and J is TRBJ1-6, with TRBD1 as a possible D gene (6 bases). Trimming took 1 base from V and 9 from J, leaving 11 bases between them. CDR1 SGHDT and CDR2 YYEEEE come from the germline V gene. This CDR3 has 14 amino acids. The CDR3 DNA is TGTGCCAGCAGCTTGTGGGGGCGAGGTTCACCCCTCCACTTT. It specifies CASSLWGRGSPLHF.

This clone showed up just once. The chain carries TRBV6-1 and TRBJ1-1, with D maybe TRBD1 (6 bases). The CDR3 sequence is 15 residues long. From germline, CDR1 is MNHNS and CDR2 SASEGT. The V and J ends lost 5 bases and 4 bases respectively, with 17 bases between them. CDR3 nucleotide sequence: TGTGCCAGCAGTTTTGGGGAGGGGGGACGCACTGAAGCTTTCTTT. The encoded protein is CASSFGEGGRTEAFF.

V usage is TRBV11-2 and J usage is TRBJ2-4; 11 nucleotides line up with TRBD2. CDR1 SGHAT and CDR2 FQNNGV come from the germline V gene. V lost 5 bases, J lost 0 bases, and 3 bases stayed unmatched. This CDR3 is built from 16 residues. The CDR3 protein is CASSGGLAVAKNIQYF. CDR3 in DNA: TGTGCCAGCAGCGGGGGACTAGCGGTAGCCAAAAACATTCAGTACTTC.

In this sample, this clone turned up once. The chain joins TRBV7-2 to TRBJ2-3; 12 nucleotides agree with TRBD2. Germline lookup yields CDR1 SGHTA and CDR2 FQGNSA. The J segment lost 2 bases and the V segment lost 5 bases, leaving 8 bases of the junction unmatched. CDR3 size: 17 residues. As DNA, the CDR3 is TGTGCCAGCAGCGCTGTCCCTAGCGGGAGGGCCACAGATACGCAGTATTTT. Its translation is CASSAVPSGRATDTQYF.

On this clone: Relative to the germline gene, one junction end is altered; a read error may explain this. V gene TRBV7-9 combines with J gene TRBJ2-7; tentative D call: TRBD1 (5 bases). This CDR3 comprises 13 residues. Germline CDR1 is SEHNR and CDR2 is FQNEAQ (reference sequence). The CDR3 loop reads CSSSLQESGEQYF. CDR3 DNA: TGTTCCAGCAGCTTACAGGAAAGTGGCGAGCAGTACTTC.

This clone was counted a few times. This rearrangement joins TRBV11-3 to TRBJ2-1; 8 bases are shared with TRBD2. The CDR3 is made up of 13 amino acids. Germline V gene data show CDR1 as SGHNT and CDR2 as YENEEA. J lost 13 bases, V lost 2 bases, and 7 bases had no gene match. The CDR3 DNA reads as TGTGCCAGCAGCTTAACCCGGGAGGGCCAACAGTTCTTC. Protein sequence: CASSLTREGQQFF.

CDR3 DNA sequence: TGTGCCAGCAGTGTACCCGAGAGCTCCTACAATGAGCAGTTCTTC. As protein: CASSVPESSYNEQFF. The V and J genes are TRBV2 and TRBJ2-1, with D hard to call. V lost 4 bases and J 0 bases, leaving 10 bases between the germline ends. This CDR3 has 15 residues. Germline V gives CDR1 SNHLY, CDR2 FYNNEI.

The CDR3 here is CASSSPNKYTEAFF. The CDR3 coding sequence is TGTGCCAGCAGTTCGCCCAACAAGTACACTGAAGCTTTCTTT. The V call is TRBV6-5, the J call TRBJ1-1; D is undetermined. V was clipped by 4 bases and J by 3 bases, with 12 bases between them. CDR3 length equals 14 residues. Looked up from germline, CDR1 is MNHEY and CDR2 is SVGAGI.

This chain uses TRBV6-5 with TRBJ2-5, with 10 bases identical to TRBD1. The V segment lost 5 bases and the J segment 11 bases; nucleotides outside the gene matches: 11. CDR1 MNHEY and CDR2 SVGAGI come from the germline V gene. The CDR3 runs 14 residues. The CDR3: CASSQDRGRGEQYF. For the CDR3, the DNA is TGTGCCAGCAGTCAAGACAGGGGGCGCGGAGAGCAGTACTTC.

This clone was recorded once. The chain is built from TRBV11-2 and TRBJ2-1, with 8 bases that match TRBD1. The CDR3 totals 15 residues. Trimming took 6 bases from V and 3 from J; bases not matched to a gene: 7. Germline CDR1 SGHAT, CDR2 FQNNGV. Here the CDR3 reads CASSPPGQGYNEQFF. The CDR3 nucleotides are TGTGCCAGCAGTCCCCCCGGACAGGGCTACAATGAGCAGTTCTTC.

The rearrangement joins TRBV27 to TRBJ2-1, with D perhaps matching TRBD2 (6 bases). The CDR3 has 15 amino acids. CDR1 and CDR2 from the germline V gene are MNHEY and SMNVEV (reference sequence). The V end lost 8 bases, the J end lost 1 base, and 15 bases lay between the germline ends. CDR3 loop: CASGPEGLSYNEQFF. CDR3 bases: TGTGCCAGCGGGCCGGAGGGGCTTTCCTACAATGAGCAGTTCTTC.

The chain joins TRBV11-3 to TRBJ1-1, with TRBD1 matching 8 bases. Germline trimming cut 1 base from V and 5 bases from J; bases unmatched to any gene: 6. Germline V gene lookup returns CDR1 SGHNT and CDR2 YENEEA. CDR3 length: 15 amino acids. CDR3 sequence (DNA): TGTGCCAGCAGCTTAGGGTCAGGGGGCTCTACTGAAGCTTTCTTT. The encoded protein is CASSLGSGGSTEAFF. Full variable domain (outside the CDR3, taken from reference TRBV11-3 and TRBJ1-1): EAGVVQSPRYKIIEKKQPVAFWCNPISGHNTLYWYLQNLGQGPELLIRYENEEAVDDSQLPKDRFSAERLKGVDSTLKIQPAELGDSAVYLCASSLGSGGSTEAFFGQGTRLTVV.

The V and J genes are TRBV18 and TRBJ2-1; TRBD2 aligns across 7 bases. The CDR3 has 11 amino acids. V lost 5 bases and J lost 12; bases outside the gene matches: 4. Germline lookup yields CDR1 KGHSH and CDR2 LQKENI. The CDR3 DNA follows: TGTGCCAGCTCAGTAGGGGAGGGGCAGTTCTTC. Translated: CASSVGEGQFF.

The J gene is TRBJ2-3, the V gene TRBV7-6; TRBD1 aligns across 7 bases. The CDR3 contains 15 residues. V gave up 1 base and J gave up 2 bases; unmatched junction bases: 3. CDR1 SGHVS and CDR2 FNYEAQ come from the germline V gene. CDR3 region: CASSLVGTATDTQYF. As DNA, the CDR3 is TGTGCCAGCAGCTTAGTCGGGACAGCCACAGATACGCAGTATTTT.

V and J are TRBV29-1 and TRBJ2-1, with D maybe TRBD1 (5 bases). With 7 bases removed from V and 0 bases from J, the gap between germline ends came to 13 bases. Germline CDR1 SQVTM, CDR2 ANQGSEA. The CDR3 is 14 residues long. CDR3 DNA sequence: TGCAGCGGGACGACAGCGAGCTCCTACAATGAGCAGTTCTTC. This encodes CSGTTASSYNEQFF.

V gene TRBV6-1 combines with J gene TRBJ2-7, with D possibly matching TRBD2 (5 bases). The V end lost 8 bases, the J end lost 0 bases, and 14 bases lay between the germline ends. CDR1 is MNHNS, CDR2 SASEGT, per germline. This CDR3 comprises 14 residues. CDR3 amino acids: CASAERPNSYEQYF. The CDR3, as DNA: TGTGCCAGCGCAGAGCGGCCCAACTCCTACGAGCAGTACTTC.

The DNA of the CDR3 is TGTGCCAGCAGCCAATCACTCATAGCGGTCCCCACAGATACGCAGTATTTT. It is translated as CASSQSLIAVPTDTQYF. The gene calls are TRBV5-4 and TRBJ2-3; tentatively, D is TRBD2 (6 bases). CDR1 SGHNT and CDR2 YYREEE come from the germline V gene (reference sequence). The ends were cut back, 4 bases at V and 2 bases at J, with 20 bases in the middle. CDR3 length: 17 amino acids.